The 8 T cell receptor beta chains below were found in one sample sequenced in a study of vaccination and CD4 T cells after COVID-19. Sequenced with the Oncomine TCR Beta short-read assay was DNA taken from cultured CD4+ T cells. TCRdb re-analysed the PCR reads in MiXCR, keeping a single row per CDR3 protein. The sample has under 20,000 distinct CDR3 sequences; around three quarters are singletons. Antigen specificity for these receptors is unknown. The treatment: roughly ten-day PBMC culture with coronavirus spike peptide pools or control peptides (ViraFEST assay). The source material was CD4+ T cells from blood, cultured in vitro. The receptors here all came from a human donor who had recovered from COVID-19.

V is TRBV6-1 and J is TRBJ1-1; D remains ambiguous. This CDR3 is built from 13 residues. Trimming stripped 6 bases from V and 7 bases from J, with 15 bases between. Germline V CDR1 and CDR2: MNHNS, SASEGT. In DNA form, the CDR3 reads TGTGCCAGCAGATGGGTCCCGGGGAATGAAGCTTTCTTT. This gives the protein CASRWVPGNEAFF.

The V and J genes are TRBV2 and TRBJ2-6; 8 nucleotides line up with TRBD2. Trimming took 6 bases from V and 0 from J; bases not matched to a gene: 7. The CDR3 is made up of 17 amino acids. CDR1 and CDR2 (germline): SNHLY, FYNNEI. The CDR3 is CASSQTGGSSGANVLTF. The CDR3 bases are TGTGCCAGCAGCCAAACGGGAGGGTCCTCTGGGGCCAACGTCCTGACTTTC.

This clonotype rates as medium-sized. The chain carries TRBV28 and TRBJ1-6; 9 bases are shared with TRBD1. The CDR3 has 13 amino acids. The germline gives CDR1 MDHEN, CDR2 SYDVKM. J was trimmed by 4 bases and V by 8 bases; bases with no gene match: 0. The CDR3 sequence is CASGTGYNSPLHF. In nucleotides, the CDR3 is TGTGCCAGCGGGACAGGGTATAATTCACCCCTCCACTTT.

This clonotype was seen a few times. The genes are TRBV7-8 and TRBJ1-6; TRBD1 might be the D (5 bases). Germline V gives CDR1 SGHVS, CDR2 FQNEAQ. V gave up 2 bases and J gave up 7 bases, with 9 bases separating them. This CDR3 is 14 amino acids long. CDR3 DNA sequence: TGTGCCAGCAGCTTACCAGGGCGGAATTCACCCCTCCACTTT. Its translation is CASSLPGRNSPLHF. Full variable domain (missing parts from reference TRBV7-8 and TRBJ1-6): GAGVSQSPRYKVAKRGQDVALRCDPISGHVSLFWYQQALGQGPEFLTYFQNEAQLDKSGLPSDRFFAERPEGSVSTLKIQRTQQEDSAVYLCASSLPGRNSPLHFGNGTRLTVT.

V and J are TRBV6-2 or TRBV6-3 and TRBJ1-5; no firm D call. The V end was cut by 0 bases, the J end by 0 bases, with 15 bases between. Germline CDR1 is MNHEY and CDR2 is SVGEGT. This CDR3 has 18 residues. CDR3 coding DNA: TGTGCCAGCAGTTACTCGAGTTTTGGCAGCCATAGCAATCAGCCCCAGCATTTT. Translated: CASSYSSFGSHSNQPQHF.

CDR3 protein: CASSLDGGQPQHF. The CDR3 coding sequence is TGTGCCAGCAGCTTAGACGGAGGTCAGCCCCAGCATTTT. The chain combines TRBV7-2 with TRBJ1-5; D ambiguous. The length of the CDR3 is 13 residues. CDR1 SGHTA and CDR2 FQGNSA come from the germline V gene. The germline V and J ends were trimmed by 1 base and 6 bases, with 7 bases remaining between them.

J is TRBJ2-7 and V is TRBV24-1, with TRBD1 matching 8 bases. CDR3 length: 15 amino acids. Germline loops: CDR1 KGHDR, CDR2 SFDVKD. The CDR3 sequence is CATQGGGGGNYEQYF. CDR3 sequence (DNA): TGTGCGACACAGGGGGGCGGAGGCGGGAACTACGAGCAGTACTTC.

The chain joins TRBV27 to TRBJ1-6; possibly TRBD1 for D (5 bases). CDR3 length equals 14 residues. The germline V gene has CDR1 MNHEY and CDR2 SMNVEV (reference sequence). V lost 6 bases to trimming and J lost 8 bases, with 14 bases between them. In DNA, the CDR3 is TGTGCCAGCAGGGGACGGAGTCCCCATTCACCCCTCCACTTT. Its protein is CASRGRSPHSPLHF.